These T cell receptor beta chains were read from a single sample in a study of T cells after yellow fever vaccination. Each CDR3 protein is one row after TCRdb ran MiXCR on the 5' RACE reads. The table lists roughly 500,000 distinct CDR3 sequences, approximately 21% of them singletons. This material consisted of PBMCs, taken 15 days after the yellow fever booster vaccination. Source of these receptors: a young man who received the YFV17D yellow fever vaccine. CDR3s include the opening cysteine and the closing phenylalanine or tryptophan. The D gene is left open where the match is weak. Size is omitted from some rows. Given values are once, few, many or a class for expanded clones.

d_call | j_call | clone_size | v_call | cdr3_aa | cdr3_nt
NA | TRBJ1-4 | NA | TRBV12-3/TRBV12-4 | CASSPQLEKLFF | TGTGCCAGCAGTCCTCAACTGGAAAAACTGTTTTTT
NA | TRBJ2-3 | few | TRBV9 | CASSPQNTGGSDTQYF | TGTGCCAGCAGCCCCCAAAACACCGGCGGGTCAGATACGCAGTATTTT
TRBD2 | TRBJ2-1 | NA | TRBV29-1 | CSVLLTSGIPNEQFF | TGCAGCGTTCTTCTAACTAGCGGGATTCCGAATGAGCAGTTCTTC
NA | TRBJ2-5 | few | TRBV18 | CASSWGPQETQYF | TGTGCCAGCTCTTGGGGGCCCCAAGAGACCCAGTACTTC
NA | TRBJ2-2 | once | TRBV5-1 | CASSLRPPAENTGELFF | TGCGCCAGCAGCTTACGACCTCCAGCGGAGAACACCGGGGAGCTGTTTTTT
TRBD1 | TRBJ2-2 | few | TRBV30 | CACLQGAPNTGELFF | TGTGCCTGCCTCCAGGGGGCTCCGAACACCGGGGAGCTGTTTTTT
TRBD2 | TRBJ2-7 | NA | TRBV27 | CASSPGGGSGSYEQYF | TGTGCCAGCAGTCCCGGGGGGGGCTCGGGCTCCTACGAGCAGTACTTC
TRBD1 | TRBJ1-2 | NA | TRBV18 | CASSPGTGANYGYTF | TGTGCCAGCTCGCCTGGGACAGGGGCTAACTATGGCTACACCTTC
NA | TRBJ2-1 | NA | TRBV11-1 | CASSLAGGVGKTYNEQFF | TGTGCCAGCAGCTTAGCGGGCGGAGTCGGTAAGACCTACAATGAGCAGTTCTTC
NA | TRBJ2-2 | few | TRBV29-1 | CSSRTTTGELFF | TGCAGCTCCCGGACCACCACCGGGGAGCTGTTTTTT
TRBD2 | TRBJ2-1 | NA | TRBV11-2 | CASSLRLAGGSYNEQFF | TGTGCCAGCAGCCTCCGGTTAGCGGGAGGGTCATACAATGAGCAGTTCTTC
NA | TRBJ2-3 | NA | TRBV11-2 | CASSLTPAGPQYF | TGTGCCAGCAGCTTAACCCCTGCAGGCCCGCAGTATTTT
TRBD2 | TRBJ2-7 | NA | TRBV7-8 | CASSLTSLADYEQYF | TGTGCCAGCAGCTTAACTAGCCTAGCGGATTACGAGCAGTACTTC
TRBD1 | TRBJ2-5 | few | TRBV5-1 | CASRTGGAAKETQYF | TGCGCCAGCAGGACAGGGGGCGCTGCAAAAGAGACCCAGTACTTC
TRBD2 | TRBJ2-3 | few | TRBV20-1 | CSAYGTSGSTDTQYF | TGCAGTGCTTATGGGACTAGCGGGAGCACAGATACGCAGTATTTT
NA | TRBJ2-5 | NA | TRBV5-6 | CASSSSTDTQETQYF | TGTGCCAGCAGCTCCTCCACTGACACCCAAGAGACCCAGTACTTC
TRBD1 | TRBJ2-7 | NA | TRBV27 | CASSLLGTGGGWYEQYF | TGTGCCAGCAGTTTATTGGGGACAGGGGGGGGTTGGTACGAGCAGTACTTC
TRBD1 | TRBJ1-2 | NA | TRBV7-2 | CASSHRGPSGYTF | TGTGCCAGCAGCCACAGGGGGCCCTCCGGCTACACCTTC
NA | TRBJ2-7 | few | TRBV18 | CASSPLTGPHRSEQYF | TGTGCCAGCTCACCACTCACAGGCCCTCATCGCTCCGAGCAGTACTTC
TRBD1 | TRBJ2-7 | once | TRBV7-6 | CASSRTGYSSYEQYF | TGTGCCAGCAGCCGGACAGGCTATAGCTCCTACGAGCAGTACTTC
TRBD1 | TRBJ2-5 | NA | TRBV10-3 | CAISEPGGTGGETQYF | TGTGCCATCAGTGAGCCGGGCGGGACAGGGGGAGAGACCCAGTACTTC
NA | TRBJ2-3 | many | TRBV6-1 | CASRPGGTDTQYF | TGTGCCAGTCGGCCGGGAGGCACAGATACGCAGTATTTT
NA | TRBJ2-1 | NA | TRBV20-1 | CSANTDNEQFF | TGCAGTGCTAACACGGACAATGAGCAGTTCTTC
TRBD2 | TRBJ2-7 | few | TRBV7-8 | CASSPKLQGLAGGDHEQYF | TGTGCCAGCAGCCCGAAACTCCAGGGACTAGCGGGAGGGGACCACGAGCAGTACTTC
NA | TRBJ2-7 | NA | TRBV29-1 | CSVVAVGGSYEQYF | TGCAGCGTTGTGGCTGTAGGGGGCTCCTACGAGCAGTACTTC
NA | TRBJ2-5 | NA | TRBV3-1 | CASRPSGEETQYF | TGTGCCAGCAGGCCCTCGGGAGAAGAGACCCAGTACTTC
NA | TRBJ2-2 | NA | TRBV7-8 | CASSLVGLLVSGKTGELFF | TGTGCCAGCAGCTTAGTTGGGCTACTAGTTTCGGGGAAAACCGGGGAGCTGTTTTTT
NA | TRBJ2-2 | few | TRBV12-3/TRBV12-4 | CASSLIPPSNTGELFF | TGTGCCAGCAGTTTAATTCCTCCTTCGAACACCGGGGAGCTGTTTTTT
NA | TRBJ2-7 | few | TRBV20-1 | CSGLRDYEQYF | TGCAGTGGACTTCGGGATTACGAGCAGTACTTC
NA | TRBJ2-1 | NA | TRBV20-1 | CSLVLKREQFF | TGCAGTCTCGTACTGAAGCGGGAGCAGTTCTTC
NA | TRBJ2-5 | few | TRBV3-1 | CASSRSEVLGETQYF | TGTGCCAGCAGCCGGTCCGAGGTTCTGGGGGAGACCCAGTACTTC
TRBD2 | TRBJ2-1 | NA | TRBV6-1 | CASSQSGGAYNEQFF | TGTGCCAGCAGTCAAAGCGGGGGAGCATACAATGAGCAGTTCTTC
TRBD2 | TRBJ2-1 | few | TRBV12-3/TRBV12-4 | CASSFSSGRPNEQFF | TGTGCCAGCAGTTTCTCCAGCGGGAGGCCTAATGAGCAGTTCTTC
NA | TRBJ2-1 | NA | TRBV2 | CASSDTGYRGEQFF | TGTGCCAGCAGTGATACAGGGTATAGAGGTGAGCAGTTCTTC
NA | TRBJ2-5 | few | TRBV29-1 | CSISRGEVQETQYF | TGCAGCATCTCCAGGGGTGAGGTCCAAGAGACCCAGTACTTC
TRBD1 | TRBJ2-1 | NA | TRBV3-1 | CASSQPRTGEYNEQFF | TGTGCCAGCAGCCAACCCCGGACAGGGGAATACAATGAGCAGTTCTTC
NA | TRBJ1-2 | NA | TRBV27 | CASSPGLLDSNYGYTF | TGTGCCAGCAGCCCGGGACTCCTAGATTCTAACTATGGCTACACCTTC
NA | TRBJ2-3 | NA | TRBV20-1 | CSAPNSGADTQYF | TGCAGTGCCCCCAATAGCGGCGCAGATACGCAGTATTTT
TRBD1 | TRBJ2-7 | NA | TRBV7-9 | CASRTGGFDEQYF | TGTGCCAGCAGGACAGGGGGCTTCGACGAGCAGTACTTC
TRBD1 | TRBJ2-2 | few | TRBV6-1 | CASSRQGHSGELFF | TGTGCCAGCAGTCGACAGGGGCACAGCGGGGAGCTGTTTTTT
NA | TRBJ2-1 | few | TRBV18 | CASSPNMYEQFF | TGTGCCAGCTCTCCCAACATGTATGAGCAGTTCTTC
NA | TRBJ2-3 | NA | TRBV12-3/TRBV12-4 | CASVYREADTQYF | TGTGCCAGCGTCTATAGGGAAGCGGATACGCAGTATTTT
NA | TRBJ2-7 | NA | TRBV28 | CATTRASYEQYF | TGTGCCACCACCCGAGCCTCCTACGAGCAGTACTTC
NA | TRBJ1-2 | NA | TRBV7-9 | CASSTPNYGYTF | TGTGCCAGCAGTACCCCTAACTATGGCTACACCTTC
TRBD1 | TRBJ2-2 | few | TRBV5-5 | CASSYVGTANTGELFF | TGTGCCAGCAGCTACGTAGGGACAGCCAACACCGGGGAGCTGTTTTTT
NA | TRBJ2-1 | NA | TRBV7-6 | CASSLEAGPGNEQFF | TGTGCCAGCAGCTTAGAAGCGGGCCCTGGCAATGAGCAGTTCTTC
TRBD1 | TRBJ2-5 | NA | TRBV5-1 | CASSDGTGRQETQYF | TGCGCCAGCAGCGATGGGACAGGGAGGCAAGAGACCCAGTACTTC
NA | TRBJ2-7 | NA | TRBV5-5 | CASSLTHYGVLEQYF | TGTGCCAGCAGCTTGACTCATTACGGGGTCCTCGAGCAGTACTTC
TRBD2 | TRBJ2-7 | NA | TRBV20-1 | CSASDLTSPLYEQYF | TGCAGTGCTAGCGACCTGACTAGCCCCCTTTACGAGCAGTACTTC